This T cell receptor (beta chain) emerged from a study of cytomegalovirus exposure and HLA in healthy donors. Trimming cost V 4 bases and J 5 bases; bases outside gene matches: 14. CDR1 is SGHRS and CDR2 is YFSETQ in the germline V gene. The CDR3 loop spans 18 amino acids. PCR amplification relied on 60 Vbeta primers (plus 13 Jbeta primers). Original processing notes: It was a later analysis that counted tens of millions of unique TCR beta chains, of which some 12 million were shared. The data were produced by immunoSEQ multiplex PCR, yet TCRdb's version contains in-frame clones alone and is incomplete. The DNA gave D and trimming, while V, J and clone size come from that table. The table records 95,000 to 120,000 clones, around 77% of them present only once.

The sequencing sample was made of PBMCs. The origin of this receptor is a woman in her 30s in good health and CMV-seropositive. The chain employs TRBV5-1 and TRBJ2-5; 13 bases match TRBD2. CDR3 bases: TGCGCCAGCAGCCCAGGACTAGCGGGAGCCCCGGGAGGGGAGACCCAGTACTTC. Its translation is CASSPGLAGAPGGETQYF.